The entry that follows covers one TCR beta chain sequence. Template material for amplifying TCR beta CDR3 regions consisted of RNA transcripts. HTBI primers drove first-round RT-PCR of the TCR CDR3. TCRdb reanalysed the multiplex PCR reads using MiXCR and keeps one entry per CDR3 protein. The sample has 460,000 or so distinct CDR3 sequences; around 15% are singletons. The ends lost 0 bases at V and 2 bases at J; junction bases unmatched: 8. The CDR3 totals 18 residues. In germline, CDR1 is KGHSH, CDR2 LQKENI. This specimen belongs to a study of T cells in Graves' hyperthyroidism and ophthalmopathy. Criteria for exclusion of patients were uncontrolled infection, other autoimmune disease, pregnancy or lactation.

This receptor was identified in a woman between 18 and 29 years old with Graves' hyperthyroidism. This rearrangement joins TRBV18 to TRBJ2-2; 8 bases fit TRBD2. Sequencing was performed on blood. The DNA of the CDR3 is TGTGCCAGCTCACCACCGTCTAGCAGCGGGAGAAACACCGGGGAGCTGTTTTTT. It yields the protein CASSPPSSSGRNTGELFF.